This TCR beta chain was recovered during a study of cytomegalovirus exposure and HLA in healthy donors (dated by TCRdb to the late 2010s). Looking at the study overall: An earlier analysis of approximately 590 of the donors reported approximately 270 Gb of sequence data and around 120 million unique TCR beta sequences from some 180 million T cells. An early release covering about 600 HLA-typed donors comprised 250 to 350 gigabases of sequencing data and tens of millions of unique TCR sequences. Of the approximately 400 genotyped donors, 81% were placed in the genetic ancestry cluster associated with self-reported Caucasian donors. The study aimed to test whether signatures of past pathogen exposure could be identified by cataloging public T cell receptors. The T cell repertoires of under 750 subjects were profiled by immunosequencing and related to cytomegalovirus serostatus. Along with the roughly 610-subject first cohort, a separate validation cohort of over 90 different subjects was used. To predict cytomegalovirus infection status, the study combined high-throughput TCR immunosequencing, statistical association of individual TCRs with disease status, and machine learning. In a later analysis, previously published TCR beta repertoires from hundreds of donors were re-analyzed and high-resolution HLA genotyping was added so that TCR occurrence patterns could be studied. The later analysis used no new phenotypic data to find candidate immune exposures, relying instead on TCR beta sequences and their occurrence across donors. To decide whether each TCR beta V gene segment behaved as functional or pseudogenic, an earlier analysis of some 600 of the donors relied on high-throughput TCR beta sequencing. Donor age, sex, ethnicity and CMV serostatus were compiled together with the repertoire data. A later genetic analysis took genome-wide SNP genotypes for about three fifths of the roughly 670 donors and used that subset as a discovery cohort. All discovery cohort repertoires had been generated on a single sequencing platform. Both class I and class II loci were covered by HLA typing, at four-digit resolution. The number of donors typed differed by locus, with roughly 620-630 for A, B, C, DRB1 and DQB1, roughly 520 for DQA1, 600 to 610 for DPA1, and around 430 for DPB1. Because of strong linkage in the cohort, roughly five DR-DQ haplotypes were treated as single units for association and clustering. Among roughly 400 genotyped donors of the cohort, an average of approximately 200,000 unique TCR beta nucleotide sequences was sequenced per donor, of which about 19% were non-productive.

The cohort comprised around 700 healthy bone marrow donors. All cohort members were sampled while nominally healthy, although unrecorded immune exposures were likely present. The donor was CMV seronegative and was included in the group of several hundred seronegative cohort members. Every donor gave a peripheral blood sample, and the peripheral blood mononuclear cells from that sample were used for TCR beta sequencing. Genomic DNA was extracted from the blood cell samples with the Qiagen DNeasy Blood Extraction Kit. What the authors observed across the whole study: A later analysis found that most CMV-associated TCR beta chains appeared HLA-restricted, with HLA associations seemingly driven largely by CMV exposure. An earlier analysis of approximately 500 of the donors showed that most TCR beta V segments appeared in productive rearrangements either about 87% or about 30% of the time, which broadly matched IMGT annotations. A later genetic analysis reported fewer N-insertions in productive TCRs among donors in an Asian-associated ancestry cluster than the roughly 640-donor mean. Because counts were too low, seventeen rarely observed V segments, including chromosome 9 orphons, were excluded from the earlier analysis of 500 to 700 of the donors. A few of the identified cytomegalovirus-associated TCR beta chains were confirmed in vitro to be specific for cytomegalovirus antigens. A later genetic analysis associated a missense DCLRE1C variant with V-gene and J-gene trimming of TCR beta chains, and an independent cohort replicated the association. According to a later analysis, TCR association rates differed among HLA loci, with DRB1 alleles showing the most associated TCRs and HLA-C alleles showing the fewest. In both the original and validation cohorts, the classifier was reported to diagnose cytomegalovirus status with high specificity and sensitivity. The sequencing pipeline was judged likely to have produced a cluster of highly shared sequence variants as a technical artifact. Roughly uniform sequencing depth across donors was assumed in presence/absence analyses, although this assumption may not hold. Some IMGT-functional V segments, including TRBV6-2 and TRBV6-3, could not be told apart with the 87-base-pair reads, so those segments were excluded. While some public TCRs were present in many individuals, most TCR sequences turned up only very rarely across donors. According to the authors, the approach could potentially be generalized to other disease states and immunological phenotypes. A further reported finding was that TCR beta sequences accurately predicted the HLA-A and HLA-B alleles for most subjects in the first cohort. A later analysis associated 16,951 TCR beta sequences with specific HLA alleles at a false discovery rate of 0.05. Strong co-occurrence of HLA alleles, especially DR and DQ, made assigning TCR associations to individual alleles difficult. Linkage disequilibrium might explain the correlated functional status among segregating V segments, but an unknown experimental factor could not be ruled out. The cohort was sequenced for TCR beta chains only, and without alpha or paired-chain data the features that could be detected were limited. Because HLA typing was missing for some donors at each locus, association tests included only the typed subset. In a later analysis, HLA-associated TCR beta chains showed more clonal expansion and lower generation probabilities than non-associated chains that were equally common. In a later analysis, several top co-occurrence clusters were reported to appear linked to parvovirus B19, influenza, CMV and Epstein-Barr virus. For the cohort, immune exposure information was limited to CMV serostatus. In the study, some 160 TCR beta chains were listed as associated with cytomegalovirus.

The germline ends are 14 bases apart after V is trimmed by 1 base and J by 0 bases. CDR1 and CDR2 (SGHDT, YYEEEE) derive from the germline V gene. From the cysteine through the phenylalanine, the CDR3 covers 16 amino acids. Just the 48-base CDR3 DNA is kept, in frame starting at base 1. The library relied on the immunoSEQ multiplex PCR assay. The multiplex PCR relied on a mix of 60 forward primers for TCR Vbeta segments and 13 reverse primers for TCR Jbeta segments. The CDR3 region of rearranged TCR beta genes was amplified from genomic DNA with a multiplex PCR assay. Amplified TCR beta libraries were sequenced as 87-base-pair reads on the Illumina HiSeq System. Concerning the study's data processing: A later analysis counted about 82 million unique TCR beta chains across the 666 repertoires, and around 9.9 million of these chains were shared by at least two donors. A nearest-neighbor algorithm error-corrected the raw reads and collapsed the reads into unique sequences, merging closely related sequences to remove PCR and sequencing errors. To assign V, D and J gene segments, CDR3 sequences were aligned to IMGT reference sequences. For a sequence to be retained, at least a six-nucleotide match to both a V gene segment and a J gene segment was required. A rearrangement was called productive if the CDR3 had no stop codons and remained in frame with V and J, and every other rearrangement was called non-productive. Following IMGT convention, CDR3 was defined as the stretch from the second conserved V-encoded cysteine up to the conserved J-encoded phenylalanine. The earlier analysis of more than 450 of the donors excluded sequences that lacked an unambiguous match to a single V gene segment. In an earlier analysis of several hundred of the donors, V segments were called functional above 56.7% productive rearrangements and were called segregating when the between-donor standard deviation exceeded 5%. A statistical classification framework was developed to diagnose cytomegalovirus status using the catalog of TCR beta chain sequences. V and J gene assignment, in a later analysis, came from comparing TCR nucleotide sequences with IMGT/GENE-DB human TR gene sequences. In a later analysis, CDR3 sequences and most-parsimonious VDJ recombination scenarios were assigned using the TCRdist pipeline. In a later analysis, every TCR beta chain was defined by the combination of its CDR3 amino acid sequence and its V-gene family, and reads without a unique V-gene family were dropped. As a way to deal with suspected cross-contamination and a sequencing artifact, a later analysis dropped 640 or so nucleotide sequences that were highly shared and had low generation probability. For each public chain, a later analysis derived a clonal expansion index from normalized ranks of inferred template counts within each repertoire. Generation probabilities in a later analysis came from a VDJ recombination model fitted to out-of-frame rearrangements, and those results were checked against IGoR. In a later analysis, hypergeometric tests were used to score TCR-TCR, TCR-HLA and TCR-CMV co-occurrence, with a repertoire-size bias correction applied to TCR pairs. False discovery rates were estimated in a later analysis by permuting HLA or CMV assignments 20 times. In a later analysis, co-occurring TCRs were grouped using DBSCAN, and TCRdist sequence similarity was added for clustering within HLA-allele-positive subsets. Repertoires with fewer than 30,000 or more than 120,000 public chains, plus five repertoires with anomalous nucleotide sharing, were excluded from co-occurrence clustering. Drawn from immuneACCESS, this table holds only the in-frame rearrangements with V and J called that TCRdb kept. Clones are partly lost; checked studies trace under half to an unresolved V gene and leave the rest unexplained. V, J and clone size are taken as reported in that table, and D and trimming were inferred from the DNA itself. Recorded for this sample are approximately 190,000 clones; approximately 81% of them occurred a single time. The ten biggest clones cover around 0.24% of the sample.

This clone was counted a few times. Its antigen remains unidentified. The input lacks base qualities; no much larger clone sits a single base away. What was sequenced was PBMCs. The chain employs TRBV5-6 and TRBJ2-7, with TRBD2 perhaps the D gene, on 6 matching bases. This TCR came from a boy aged 5-17 years in good health and CMV-seronegative. CDR3 region: CASSLRGLSPSYEQYF. Read as DNA, the sequence is TGTGCCAGCAGCTTGCGGGGGTTGTCACCCTCCTACGAGCAGTACTTC.